These T cell receptor beta chains were read from a single sample in a study of blood T cell repertoires in COVID-19. Repertoires were generated with immunoSEQ multiplex PCR, while TCRdb's copy carries only in-frame clones and drops some. The repertoire consists of 350,000 or so clones, with about nine tenths occurring once and the leading ten covering 3.5% to 4%. Sample: peripheral blood. These receptors all stem from a woman in her fifties or sixties with COVID-19, enrolled during active disease. Both conserved end residues are part of each CDR3. The D gene is left open where the match is weak. Size is stated for part of the rows, as once, few or many counts, or as a class when the clone is expanded.

D,size,J,V,DNA,CDR3
TRBD1,-,TRBJ1-2,TRBV29-1,TGCAGCGTGAGCGACAGGGTCCCCGCGGGCTACACCTTC,CSVSDRVPAGYTF
-,-,TRBJ2-7,TRBV29-1,TGCAGCGTCGTTCCTAGACAGGACCCGTACGAGCAGTACTTC,CSVVPRQDPYEQYF
TRBD1,few,TRBJ1-1,TRBV29-1,TGCAGCTCTCGGTCAGGGGGCTTGGACACTGAAGCTTTCTTT,CSSRSGGLDTEAFF
-,-,TRBJ2-3,TRBV19,TGTGCCAGTAGGAGGGCAGCTAGGGCAGATACGCAGTATTTT,CASRRAARADTQYF
TRBD2,-,TRBJ2-5,TRBV28,TGTGCCAGCAGTTTAAGTCGGAGCGGGGTGGAGACCCAGTACTTC,CASSLSRSGVETQYF
TRBD1,-,TRBJ1-2,TRBV2,TGTGCCAGCAGCTCTACTAAGACAGGGATCGGCTATGGCTACACCTTC,CASSSTKTGIGYGYTF
TRBD2,-,TRBJ2-1,TRBV5-1,TGCGCCAGCAGCTCTCAAGGGACTAGCGGGGGGGCCTCCTACAATGAGCAGTTCTTC,CASSSQGTSGGASYNEQFF
TRBD2,-,TRBJ2-3,TRBV20-1,TGCAGTGCCGTCCTAGCGGGGGGCCAGTATTTT,CSAVLAGGQYF
-,-,TRBJ2-1,TRBV5-1,TGCGCCAGCAGCCCCTTCCCGGCGGCGAGCTCCTACAATGAGCAGTTCTTC,CASSPFPAASSYNEQFF
-,-,TRBJ2-7,TRBV6-5,TGTGCCAGCAGGAAGGGAGGGGGGGAATCCTACGAGCAGTACTTC,CASRKGGGESYEQYF
-,-,TRBJ1-6,TRBV7-9,TGTGCCAGCAGCTTAGAACAGGCTAATTCACCCCTCCACTTT,CASSLEQANSPLHF
-,-,TRBJ1-2,TRBV2,TGTGCCAGCAGAGGACAGATCTATGGCTACACCTTC,CASRGQIYGYTF
-,-,TRBJ2-2,TRBV11-1,TGTGCCAGCAGCGTCCAGGACAGAGTGAACACCGGGGAGCTGTTTTTT,CASSVQDRVNTGELFF
TRBD1,-,TRBJ1-1,TRBV18,TGTGCCAGCTCACCACGAACGCTACAGGGGGTTGAAGCTTTCTTT,CASSPRTLQGVEAFF
-,-,TRBJ2-7,TRBV6-5,TGTGCCAGCAGTCTACAGCTCCCATCCGACGAGCAGTACTTC,CASSLQLPSDEQYF
TRBD1,-,TRBJ1-6,TRBV9,TGTGCCAGCAGCGTAGGGGACAGTCCCTTAGATTCACCCCTCCACTTT,CASSVGDSPLDSPLHF
TRBD1,-,TRBJ2-1,TRBV19,TGTGCCAGTAGTATAGCCCTGACAGGGTACAATGAGCAGTTCTTC,CASSIALTGYNEQFF
TRBD2,-,TRBJ2-1,TRBV7-2,TGTGCCAGCAGCAGGCTAGCGGGTAACAATGAGCAGTTCTTC,CASSRLAGNNEQFF
-,few,TRBJ1-1,TRBV12-3/TRBV12-4,TGTGCCAGCAGTTTGGCTGAAAACACTGAAGCTTTCTTT,CASSLAENTEAFF
-,-,TRBJ2-7,TRBV7-8,TGTGCCAGCAGCCTAGGGACTGCGACCTACGAGCAGTACTTC,CASSLGTATYEQYF
TRBD2,few,TRBJ2-5,TRBV7-9,TGTGCCAGCAGCGAACCGGGACTAGCGAGCCAAGAGACCCAGTACTTC,CASSEPGLASQETQYF
-,-,TRBJ1-6,TRBV5-5,TGTGCCAGCAGCCCAGGCCCCGCGCCCAATTCACCCCTCCACTTT,CASSPGPAPNSPLHF
TRBD1,-,TRBJ1-4,TRBV2,TGTGCCAGCAGACTGGACAGGGTACAGGAAAAACTGTTTTTT,CASRLDRVQEKLFF
-,-,TRBJ1-4,TRBV3-1/TRBV3-2,TGTGCCAGCAGCCAAGCGGACTTCTTTTCAGTTTTGGTACAGACAACTAATGAAAAACTGTTTTTT,CASSQADFFSVLVQTTNEKLFF
-,-,TRBJ1-1,TRBV7-2,TGTGCCAGCAGCTTATCGTGGGGCATGAACACTGAAGCTTTCTTT,CASSLSWGMNTEAFF
-,-,TRBJ1-2,TRBV19,TGTGCCAGTAGTATGGAGGACAGCCTGTGGATGGGCTACACCTTC,CASSMEDSLWMGYTF
-,-,TRBJ1-1,TRBV30,TGTGCCTGGAGTGTCACAGCGAACACTGAAGCTTTCTTT,CAWSVTANTEAFF
TRBD1,-,TRBJ1-1,TRBV2,TGTGCCAGCAGCGTGGACAGGGTCGAGAAAGCTTTCTTT,CASSVDRVEKAFF
-,-,TRBJ1-6,TRBV19,TGTGCCAGTAGTATAACGCCGACAGGACTCCAGGTACCCCTCCACTTT,CASSITPTGLQVPLHF
-,once,TRBJ1-5,TRBV24-1,TGTGCCACCCCTATTCGGGGACCGCGGGGCCATTATAGCAATCAGCCCCAGCATTTT,CATPIRGPRGHYSNQPQHF
-,once,TRBJ1-6,TRBV7-8,TGTGCCAGCAGCTTAGGTTGGCGGAATTCACCCCTCCACTTT,CASSLGWRNSPLHF
TRBD1,-,TRBJ2-7,TRBV6-9,TGTGCCAGCAGAGACCTTCCCGGGACAGGGATTGTATACGAGCAGTACTTC,CASRDLPGTGIVYEQYF
TRBD1,once,TRBJ2-3,TRBV5-1,TGCGCCAGCAGCTTGGGGGACAGCTCGCGTACGCAGTATTTT,CASSLGDSSRTQYF
TRBD1,once,TRBJ2-3,TRBV10-3,TGTGCCATCAGTGACCCCTGGGACAGAGTCACAGATACGCAGTATTTT,CAISDPWDRVTDTQYF
-,-,TRBJ2-5,TRBV15,TGTGCCACCAGCAAACCACTTGATAGCAGACGGGAGACCCAGTACTTC,CATSKPLDSRRETQYF